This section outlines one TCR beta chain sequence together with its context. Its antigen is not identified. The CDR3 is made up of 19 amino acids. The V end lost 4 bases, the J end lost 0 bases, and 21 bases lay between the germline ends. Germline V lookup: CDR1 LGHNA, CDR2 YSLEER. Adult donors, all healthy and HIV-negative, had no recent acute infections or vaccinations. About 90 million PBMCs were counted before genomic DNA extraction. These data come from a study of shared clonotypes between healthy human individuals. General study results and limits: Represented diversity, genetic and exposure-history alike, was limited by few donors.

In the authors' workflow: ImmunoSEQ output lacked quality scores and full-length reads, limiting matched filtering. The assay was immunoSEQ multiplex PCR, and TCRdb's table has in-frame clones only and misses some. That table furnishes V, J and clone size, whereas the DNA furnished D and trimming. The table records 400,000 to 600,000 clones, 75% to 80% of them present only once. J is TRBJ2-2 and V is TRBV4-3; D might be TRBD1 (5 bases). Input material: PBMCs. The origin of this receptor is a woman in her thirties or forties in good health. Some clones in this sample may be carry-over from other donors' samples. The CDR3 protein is CASSRRQFLIPSNTGELFF. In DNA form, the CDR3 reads TGCGCCAGCAGCCGAAGACAGTTCCTAATACCCTCGAACACCGGGGAGCTGTTTTTT.